This T cell receptor (beta chain) was sequenced during a study of identifying expanded T cells in peripheral blood. Using immunoSEQ multiplex PCR, the repertoire was profiled, and TCRdb retains in-frame clones only, with some absent. The sample lists under 70,000 clones; 87% were seen once. V shed 5 bases and J shed 6 bases, with 10 bases lying between them. Germline CDR1 is SGHDN and CDR2 is FVKESK. The CDR3 runs to 13 residues. The sequence came from a person between 18 and 69 years old in good health. The chain uses TRBV14 and TRBJ1-4; D is perhaps TRBD1 (5 bases). The sequenced material came from blood. The CDR3 reads CASSTGGYEKLFF. The CDR3 DNA reads TGTGCCAGCAGCACAGGAGGGTATGAAAAACTGTTTTTT.